This T cell receptor beta chain was recorded in a study of shared clonotypes between healthy human individuals. Germline assignment: CDR1 MDHEN and CDR2 SYDVKM. V shed 5 bases and J 5 bases; nucleotides not matched to a gene: 20. The CDR3 spans 18 residues. Method: immunoSEQ multiplex PCR; TCRdb's copy keeps in-frame clones and lacks some. In the table there are around 620,000 clones, around 95% of which are singletons. The naive CD8 population came from CD45RO-negative cells selected for CCR7, without terminally differentiated effector memory CD45RA+ cells. This sequence originates from a woman aged 30 to 39 in good health. Sequenced material: naive CD8+ T cells sorted from blood. The V and J genes are TRBV28 and TRBJ2-5; 7 nucleotides agree with TRBD2. CDR3 sequence reads: CASSGGQVGLPKEETQYF. The CDR3 DNA follows: TGTGCCAGCAGTGGTGGACAAGTGGGACTACCGAAGGAGGAGACCCAGTACTTC.